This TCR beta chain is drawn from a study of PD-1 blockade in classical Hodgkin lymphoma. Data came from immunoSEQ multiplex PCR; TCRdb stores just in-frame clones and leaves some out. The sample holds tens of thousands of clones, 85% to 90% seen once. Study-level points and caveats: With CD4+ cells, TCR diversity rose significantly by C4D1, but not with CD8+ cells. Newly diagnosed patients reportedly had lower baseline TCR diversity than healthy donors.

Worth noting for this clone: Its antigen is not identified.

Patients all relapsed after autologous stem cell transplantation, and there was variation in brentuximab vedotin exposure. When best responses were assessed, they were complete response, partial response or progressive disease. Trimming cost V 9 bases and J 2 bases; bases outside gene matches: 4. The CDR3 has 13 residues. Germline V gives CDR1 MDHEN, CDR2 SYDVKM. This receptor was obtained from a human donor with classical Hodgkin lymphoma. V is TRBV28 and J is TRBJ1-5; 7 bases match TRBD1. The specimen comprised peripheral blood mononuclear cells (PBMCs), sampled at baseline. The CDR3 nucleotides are TGTGCCAGTCAAGGGGGCGGCAATCAGCCCCAGCATTTT. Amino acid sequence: CASQGGGNQPQHF.